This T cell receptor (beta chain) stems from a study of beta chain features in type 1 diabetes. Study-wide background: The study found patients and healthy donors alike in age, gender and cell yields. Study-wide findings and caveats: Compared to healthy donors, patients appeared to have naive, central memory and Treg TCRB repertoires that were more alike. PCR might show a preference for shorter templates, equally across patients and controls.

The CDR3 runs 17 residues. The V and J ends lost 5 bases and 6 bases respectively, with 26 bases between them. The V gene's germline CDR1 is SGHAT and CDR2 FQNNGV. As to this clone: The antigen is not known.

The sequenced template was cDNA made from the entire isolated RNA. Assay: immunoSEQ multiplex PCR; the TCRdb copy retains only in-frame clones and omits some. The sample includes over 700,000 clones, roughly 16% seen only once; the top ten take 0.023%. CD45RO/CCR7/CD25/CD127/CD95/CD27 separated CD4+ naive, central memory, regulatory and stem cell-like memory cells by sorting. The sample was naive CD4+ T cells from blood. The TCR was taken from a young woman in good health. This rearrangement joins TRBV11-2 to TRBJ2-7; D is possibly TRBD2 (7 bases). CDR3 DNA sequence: TGTGCCAGCAGCCCCATGGCGGGGGCCCCCAGGTACTTCGAGCAGTACTTC. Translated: CASSPMAGAPRYFEQYF.